This TCR beta chain was captured in a study of shared clonotypes between healthy human individuals. Trimming cost V 4 bases and J 9 bases, with 25 bases left between them. Germline CDR1 is LGHNA and CDR2 is YSLEER. There are 17 residues in the CDR3. As originally analysed: Sequence data from immunoSEQ were junction-only and lacked quality scores; consequently, filtering differed. Data came from immunoSEQ multiplex PCR; TCRdb stores just in-frame clones and leaves some out. That table is the source of V, J and clone size, and D and trimming were worked out from the DNA. The sample holds around 440,000 clones, roughly four fifths seen once.

Material: PBMCs. The chain uses TRBV4-3 and TRBJ2-1; tentatively, D is TRBD2 (5 bases). This TCR was recovered from a woman aged 35 to 49 in good health. Some clones in this sample may be carry-over from other donors' samples. The CDR3 here is CASSPKSVLGQRVEQFF. The DNA of the CDR3 is TGCGCCAGCAGCCCCAAATCGGTACTAGGGCAACGGGTTGAGCAGTTCTTC.